Below, one TCR beta chain is given with its context. Its antigen is not known. Sequencing was performed with immunoSEQ multiplex PCR; in TCRdb, only in-frame clones are kept and a portion is missing. The table has around 84,000 clones, 94% seen once. Deletions cut 0 bases from V and 5 bases from J, with 17 bases between. Germline lookup yields CDR1 LGHNA and CDR2 YNFKEQ. The CDR3 loop spans 16 amino acids. The sample comes from a study of OX40 agonist ivuxolimab in advanced cancers. Study in general: Partial responses occurred in Three dose-escalation patients, one with hepatocellular carcinoma and two with cutaneous melanoma. Study-wide points: The study did not work out the antigen specificity of the expanded peripheral T cells. Expansion of clones was among the lowest in partial responders at 0.1-3.0 mg/kg.

The sequence came from an adult with an advanced solid tumor such as melanoma, head and neck, liver or kidney cancer. The chain uses TRBV4-2 and TRBJ2-7; D might be TRBD1 (7 bases). Sequencing used CD4+ or CD8+ T cells sorted from blood, obtained in a trial of the OX40 agonist ivuxolimab. CDR3 protein: CASSQERGTVVNEQYF. Here the CDR3 DNA reads TGTGCCAGCAGCCAAGAGCGCGGGACAGTGGTGAACGAGCAGTACTTC.